This TCR beta chain emerged from a study of radiotherapy plus CTLA-4 blockade in lung cancer. Study as a whole: Of the patients, 18% showed objective responses and roughly 30% attained disease control.

Measured with immunoSEQ multiplex PCR; TCRdb has only the in-frame clones, and not every one. This table holds tens of thousands of clones, approximately 79% found once. The CDR3 has 18 amino acids. J lost 1 base, V lost 0 bases, and 10 bases had no gene match. Germline values: CDR1 SGHRS, CDR2 YFSETQ. The receptor's source is a human donor with non-small cell lung cancer who had a complete response to radiotherapy plus ipilimumab. The V call is TRBV5-1, the J call TRBJ2-5; TRBD2 matches 9 bases. The material was peripheral blood, obtained from a patient treated with radiotherapy plus ipilimumab. The CDR3 DNA sequence: TGCGCCAGCAGCTTGGGCCAGTCGTCTAGCGGGGCCCAAGAGACCCAGTACTTC. Its protein is CASSLGQSSSGAQETQYF.